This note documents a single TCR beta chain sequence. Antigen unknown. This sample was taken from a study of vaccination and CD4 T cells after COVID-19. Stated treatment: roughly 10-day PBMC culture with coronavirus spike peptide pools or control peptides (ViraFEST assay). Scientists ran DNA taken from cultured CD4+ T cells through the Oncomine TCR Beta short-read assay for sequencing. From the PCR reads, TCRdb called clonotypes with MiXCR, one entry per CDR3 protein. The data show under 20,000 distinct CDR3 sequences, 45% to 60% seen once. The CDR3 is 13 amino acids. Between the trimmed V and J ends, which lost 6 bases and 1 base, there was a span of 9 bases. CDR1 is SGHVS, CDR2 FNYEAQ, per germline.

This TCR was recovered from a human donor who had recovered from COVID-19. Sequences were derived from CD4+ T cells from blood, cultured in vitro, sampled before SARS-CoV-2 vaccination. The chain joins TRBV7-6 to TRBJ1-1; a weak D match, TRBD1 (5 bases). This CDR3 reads CASSSDKNTEAFF. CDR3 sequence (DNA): TGTGCCAGCAGTTCGGACAAGAACACTGAAGCTTTCTTT.